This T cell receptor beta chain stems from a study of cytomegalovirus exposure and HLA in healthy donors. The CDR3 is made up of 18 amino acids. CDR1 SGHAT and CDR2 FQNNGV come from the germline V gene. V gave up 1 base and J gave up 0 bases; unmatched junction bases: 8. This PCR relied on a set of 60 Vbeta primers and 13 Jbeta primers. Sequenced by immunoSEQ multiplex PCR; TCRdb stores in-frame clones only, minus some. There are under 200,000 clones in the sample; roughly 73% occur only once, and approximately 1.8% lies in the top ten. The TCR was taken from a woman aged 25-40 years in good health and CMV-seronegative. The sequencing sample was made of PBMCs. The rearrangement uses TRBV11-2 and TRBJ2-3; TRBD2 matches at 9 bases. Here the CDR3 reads CASSLGFGGRASTDTQYF. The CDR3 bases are TGTGCCAGCAGCTTAGGTTTTGGCGGGAGGGCTAGCACAGATACGCAGTATTTT.